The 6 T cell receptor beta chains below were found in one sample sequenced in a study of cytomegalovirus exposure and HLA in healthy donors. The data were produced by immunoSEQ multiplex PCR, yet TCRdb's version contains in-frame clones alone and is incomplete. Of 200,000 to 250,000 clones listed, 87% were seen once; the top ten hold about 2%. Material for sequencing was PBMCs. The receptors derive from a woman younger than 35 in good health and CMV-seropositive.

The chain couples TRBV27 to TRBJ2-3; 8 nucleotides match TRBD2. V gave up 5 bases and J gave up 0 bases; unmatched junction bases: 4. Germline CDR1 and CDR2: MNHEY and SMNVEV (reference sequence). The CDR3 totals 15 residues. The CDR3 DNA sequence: TGTGCCAGCAGTCGACTAGCGCCTAGCACAGATACGCAGTATTTT. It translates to CASSRLAPSTDTQYF.

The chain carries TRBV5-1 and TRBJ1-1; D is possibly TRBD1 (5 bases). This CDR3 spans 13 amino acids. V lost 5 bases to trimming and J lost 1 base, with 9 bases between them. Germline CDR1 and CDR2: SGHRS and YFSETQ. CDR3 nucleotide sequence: TGCGCCAGCAGTTTCGGACAGAACACTGAAGCTTTCTTT. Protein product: CASSFGQNTEAFF.

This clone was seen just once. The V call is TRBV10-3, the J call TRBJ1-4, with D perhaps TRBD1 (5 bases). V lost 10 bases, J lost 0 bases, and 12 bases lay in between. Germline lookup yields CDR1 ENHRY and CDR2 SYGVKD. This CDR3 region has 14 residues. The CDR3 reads CATVDSPTNEKLFF. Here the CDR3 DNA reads TGTGCCACGGTTGACAGCCCAACTAATGAAAAACTGTTTTTT.

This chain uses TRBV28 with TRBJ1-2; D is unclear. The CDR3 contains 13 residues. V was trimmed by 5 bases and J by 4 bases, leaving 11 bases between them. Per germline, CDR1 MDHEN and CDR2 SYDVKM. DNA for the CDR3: TGTGCCAGCAGTCCCAGGCCAGTCTATGGCTACACCTTC. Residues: CASSPRPVYGYTF.

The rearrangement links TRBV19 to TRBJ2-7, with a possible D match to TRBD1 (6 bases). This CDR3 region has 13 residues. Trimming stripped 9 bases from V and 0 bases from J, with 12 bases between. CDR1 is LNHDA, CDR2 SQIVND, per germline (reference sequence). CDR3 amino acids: CASTGQSSYEQYF. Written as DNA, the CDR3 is TGTGCCAGCACGGGACAAAGCTCCTACGAGCAGTACTTC.

The CDR3 DNA sequence: TGTGCCAGCTCACCGTATAGCGGGATGAACACCGGGGAGCTGTTTTTT. It codes for CASSPYSGMNTGELFF. This chain joins TRBV18 and TRBJ2-2; 8 nucleotides align to TRBD2. The CDR3 runs 16 residues. Germline V gene data show CDR1 as KGHSH and CDR2 as LQKENI. V was clipped by 3 bases and J by 1 base; unmatched bases: 4.